This T cell receptor beta chain was recorded in a study of cytomegalovirus exposure and HLA in healthy donors. General study results and limits: In a later analysis, HLA-associated beta chains showed higher expansion and lower generation probabilities than comparable chains.

The PCR employed 60 Vbeta primers together with 13 Jbeta primers. Data came from immunoSEQ multiplex PCR; TCRdb stores just in-frame clones and leaves some out. The data show more than 80,000 clones, less than 70% seen once. V was shortened by 1 base and J by 4 bases, with 13 bases between the two germline ends. CDR3 length equals 15 residues. Germline V gene sequence: CDR1 LGHNA, CDR2 YSLEER. As regards this clone: Its specificity is not known.

The receptor was derived from a man aged 45-65 years in good health and CMV-seronegative. What was sequenced was PBMCs. The chain joins TRBV4-3 to TRBJ1-2; tentative D call: TRBD1 (6 bases). In DNA, the CDR3 is TGCGCCAGCAGCCAAGCTATAACAGGGAGCTATGGCTACACCTTC. This sequence encodes CASSQAITGSYGYTF.